These 20 T cell receptor beta chains were all obtained from the same sample, sequenced in a study of graft-versus-host responses after intestinal transplantation. These receptors have no known antigen. The data were produced by immunoSEQ multiplex PCR, yet TCRdb's version contains in-frame clones alone and is incomplete. The table includes about 88,000 clones, under 95% detected once. The specimen was unstimulated CD4+ T cells sorted from spleen or lymph node cells, collected before transplant. The origin of the receptors is a human donor who was the organ donor for an intestinal transplant.

The CDR3 region is CSVVIWQKNTEAFF. The CDR3 DNA is TGCAGCGTTGTAATTTGGCAGAAGAACACTGAAGCTTTCTTT. V is TRBV29-1 and J is TRBJ1-1; no reliable D call. V was clipped by 4 bases and J by 1 base, with 13 bases between them. This CDR3 comprises 14 residues. Per germline, CDR1 SQVTM and CDR2 ANQGSEA.

This clone has a single count. The rearrangement links TRBV6-1 to TRBJ2-7; 11 positions match TRBD2. The CDR3 totals 15 residues. In germline, CDR1 is MNHNS, CDR2 SASEGT. V lost 6 bases and J lost 3; bases outside the gene matches: 7. CDR3 sequence reads: CASRDSSGRSYEQYF. The CDR3 region has the DNA TGTGCCAGCAGAGATTCTAGCGGGAGGAGCTACGAGCAGTACTTC.

This chain connects TRBV2 to TRBJ1-2; tentatively, D is TRBD1 (6 bases). The CDR3 loop spans 11 amino acids. V gave up 7 bases and J gave up 3 bases, with 6 bases separating them. Germline values: CDR1 SNHLY, CDR2 FYNNEI. CDR3 bases: TGTGCCAGCAACAGGGACTATGGCTACACCTTC. Encoded protein: CASNRDYGYTF.

The chain is built from TRBV5-1 and TRBJ1-3; the match to TRBD1 covers 7 bases. This CDR3 has 15 amino acids. Trimming took 4 bases from V and 1 from J; bases not matched to a gene: 5. The V gene's germline CDR1 is SGHRS and CDR2 YFSETQ. The CDR3 here is CASSPDRPSGNTIYF. CDR3 coding DNA: TGCGCCAGCAGCCCGGACAGGCCTTCTGGAAACACCATATATTTT. Supplemented by reference TRBV5-1 and TRBJ1-3, the full variable domain reads KAGVTQTPRYLIKTRGQQVTLSCSPISGHRSVSWYQQTPGQGLQFLFEYFSETQRNKGNFPGRFSGRQFSNSRSEMNVSTLELGDSALYLCASSPDRPSGNTIYFGEGSWLTVV.

The chain has TRBV18 and TRBJ2-7; D may be TRBD2 (6 bases). Germline CDR1 is KGHSH and CDR2 is LQKENI. Trimming removed 3 bases from V and 2 bases from J, with 17 bases in between. This CDR3 comprises 16 residues. CDR3 amino acids: CASSPRGGAMTYEQYF. In nucleotides, the CDR3 is TGTGCCAGCTCACCCCGTGGCGGGGCAATGACCTACGAGCAGTACTTC.

The J gene is TRBJ2-1, the V gene TRBV10-3; 7 bases agree with TRBD2. The germline V gene has CDR1 ENHRY and CDR2 SYGVKD. V dropped 3 bases and J dropped 9; count of bases not matched to a gene: 11. The CDR3 covers 15 residues. CDR3 coding DNA: TGTGCCATCAGTGAAATGGACGGGACTACGGTTGAGCAGTTCTTC. This gives the protein CAISEMDGTTVEQFF.

The rearrangement uses TRBV19 and TRBJ2-7; the match to TRBD1 covers 9 bases. CDR1 and CDR2 from the germline V gene are LNHDA and SQIVND (reference sequence). V dropped 10 bases and J dropped 5; count of bases not matched to a gene: 6. This CDR3 contains 12 residues. This CDR3 reads CATRDRVHEQYF. CDR3 nucleotide sequence: TGTGCCACGCGGGACAGGGTTCACGAGCAGTACTTC.

CDR3 DNA: TGTGCCAGCAGCTTATTGGGGACTAGCGGGAGAAATACGCAGTATTTT. It yields the protein CASSLLGTSGRNTQYF. This chain links TRBV7-6 with TRBJ2-3, with TRBD2 identical over 14 bases. The CDR3 extends over 16 amino acids. Germline loops: CDR1 SGHVS, CDR2 FNYEAQ. With 2 bases clipped from V and 7 bases from J, the junction kept 5 bases outside the gene matches.

The CDR3 nucleotides read TGTGCCAGAAGCTTGGGAGACAGTGCCCTATTAGACACCGGGGAGCTGTTTTTT. Protein: CARSLGDSALLDTGELFF. The chain is built from TRBV5-3 and TRBJ2-2; possibly TRBD1 for D (5 bases). TRBV5-3 is treated as an ORF (open reading frame) with a function not yet certain. The CDR3 is 18 amino acids. Trimming left V 0 bases short and J 3 bases short, with 18 bases between.

The sample holds one count of this clone. CDR3 sequence: CASSLDGQSYREQFF. DNA for the CDR3: TGCGCCAGCAGCTTGGACGGACAGTCCTACAGAGAGCAGTTCTTC. The rearrangement joins TRBV5-1 to TRBJ2-1; tentative D call: TRBD1 (6 bases). This CDR3 spans 15 amino acids. V was trimmed by 0 bases and J by 10 bases, leaving 17 bases between them. Germline CDR1 SGHRS, CDR2 YFSETQ.

The chain links TRBV6-1 to TRBJ1-2, with 7 nucleotides matching TRBD1. The V and J ends lost 6 bases and 8 bases, in that order; junction bases with no gene match: 9. Germline loops: CDR1 MNHNS, CDR2 SASEGT. The CDR3 has 13 residues. The DNA for the CDR3 is TGTGCCAGCAGGGTCGGACAGGTAAAAGGCTACACCTTC. It specifies CASRVGQVKGYTF.

The chain combines TRBV25-1 with TRBJ2-1, with 9 bases lining up with TRBD2. The CDR3 is made up of 16 amino acids. Germline CDR1 and CDR2: MGHDK and SYGVNS. V shed 1 base and J 9 bases; nucleotides not matched to a gene: 10. The CDR3: CASSEWASGRTSEQFF. The CDR3 bases are TGTGCCAGCAGTGAATGGGCCAGCGGGAGGACCTCTGAGCAGTTCTTC.

The V gene is TRBV2, the J gene TRBJ2-3; 8 bases align to TRBD2. In germline, CDR1 is SNHLY, CDR2 FYNNEI. The CDR3 spans 17 residues. V shed 0 bases and J 2 bases; nucleotides not matched to a gene: 7. The CDR3 is CASSEALGAGDTDTQYF. As DNA, the CDR3 is TGTGCCAGCAGTGAAGCGCTTGGAGCGGGGGACACAGATACGCAGTATTTT.

V is TRBV6-4 and J is TRBJ2-3, with a weak D call TRBD2 (5 bases). In germline, CDR1 is MRHNA, CDR2 SNTAGT. This CDR3 has 14 residues. V lost 11 bases and J 1 base, leaving 16 bases between the germline ends. The CDR3 here is CAEFPAARTDTQYF. The CDR3 DNA reads TGTGCCGAATTTCCAGCGGCACGCACAGATACGCAGTATTTT.

J is TRBJ1-6 and V is TRBV7-4; D gene uncertain. V lost 4 bases and J lost 9, with 13 bases in between. CDR1 SGHVT and CDR2 SQSDAQ come from the germline V gene. CDR3 size: 14 residues. The chain's CDR3 is CASSSRRGISPLHF. The CDR3 region has the DNA TGTGCCAGCAGCTCCCGCCGGGGTATTTCACCCCTCCACTTT.

This chain uses TRBV5-1 with TRBJ1-1, with 8 bases matching TRBD1. CDR3 length: 15 amino acids. V shed 4 bases, J shed 1 base, and the junction held 6 bases outside the gene matches. Germline CDR1 SGHRS, CDR2 YFSETQ. Here the CDR3 reads CASSPGQGSNTEAFF. For the CDR3, the DNA is TGCGCCAGCAGCCCTGGACAGGGATCGAACACTGAAGCTTTCTTT.

The chain joins TRBV5-1 to TRBJ2-7; 10 positions match TRBD2. Per germline, CDR1 SGHRS and CDR2 YFSETQ. CDR3 length equals 16 residues. With 1 base clipped from V and 3 bases from J, the junction kept 7 bases outside the gene matches. As DNA, the CDR3 is TGCGCCAGCAGCTTGTCACAACTAGCGGGGCTCTACGAGCAGTACTTC. It specifies CASSLSQLAGLYEQYF.

The V gene is TRBV6-1, the J gene TRBJ1-3, with a possible D match to TRBD1 (5 bases). Between the trimmed V and J ends, which lost 5 bases and 0 bases, there was a span of 8 bases. The germline V gene has CDR1 MNHNS and CDR2 SASEGT. The CDR3 covers 14 residues. Written as DNA, the CDR3 is TGTGCCAGCAGTCCACAGGTCTCTGGAAACACCATATATTTT. Translated: CASSPQVSGNTIYF.

The chain recombines TRBV9 with TRBJ2-2, with TRBD1 matching over 9 bases. Germline loops: CDR1 SGDLS, CDR2 YYNGEE. The V and J ends lost 4 bases and 4 bases, in that order; junction bases with no gene match: 11. CDR3 size: 17 residues. The CDR3 DNA is TGTGCCAGCAGCCCGAGACCCGGGACAGGGTCCACCGGGGAGCTGTTTTTT. This codes for CASSPRPGTGSTGELFF.

The chain combines TRBV7-9 with TRBJ2-1, with D perhaps TRBD2 (6 bases). The CDR3 has 15 amino acids. The germline gives CDR1 SEHNR, CDR2 FQNEAQ (reference sequence). V lost 4 bases, J lost 9 bases, and 19 bases lay in between. CDR3 nucleotide sequence: TGTGCCAGCAGCTACCGGGACTCGTCTTACGGTGAGCAGTTCTTC. This encodes CASSYRDSSYGEQFF.